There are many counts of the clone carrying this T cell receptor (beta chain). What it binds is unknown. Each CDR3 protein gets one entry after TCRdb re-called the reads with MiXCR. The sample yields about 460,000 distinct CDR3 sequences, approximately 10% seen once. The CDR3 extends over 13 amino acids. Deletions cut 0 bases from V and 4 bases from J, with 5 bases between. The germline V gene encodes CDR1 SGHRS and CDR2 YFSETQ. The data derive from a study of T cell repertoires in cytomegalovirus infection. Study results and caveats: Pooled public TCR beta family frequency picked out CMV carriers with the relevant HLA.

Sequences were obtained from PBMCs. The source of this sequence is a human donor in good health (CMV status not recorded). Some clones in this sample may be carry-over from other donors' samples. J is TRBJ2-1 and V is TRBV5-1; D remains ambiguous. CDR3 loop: CASSLARYNEQFF. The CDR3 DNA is TGCGCCAGCAGCTTGGCCAGGTACAATGAGCAGTTCTTC.